This TCR beta chain stems from a study of blood T cell repertoires in COVID-19. In the study overall: The United States, Italy and Spain were the sources of the acute and convalescent COVID-19 samples. Sources were T cells, B-cell-depleted T cells, or PBMCs; the material itself was cDNA or gDNA.

Per the germline V gene, CDR1 is SGDLS and CDR2 is YYNGEE. V was pared by 8 bases and J by 0 bases, with 8 bases of the junction left unmatched. The CDR3 has 14 amino acids. Authors' processing steps: It was from reference gene primer amplification that nucleated cell counts were estimated. Libraries were prepared by immunoSEQ multiplex PCR; TCRdb keeps only in-frame clonotypes and omits some of them. V, J and clone size are those of that table, while D and trimming were read from the DNA. The data show tens of thousands of clones, about 87% seen once. This clone was seen a single time. The chain is built from TRBV9 and TRBJ2-7; 7 bases align to TRBD2. The receptor was isolated from a human donor in a cohort sampled during active COVID-19. The sample comprised peripheral blood. The CDR3 here is CASSLAPLSYEQYF. The CDR3 nucleotides read TGTGCCAGTTCACTAGCGCCACTCTCCTACGAGCAGTACTTC. The whole variable domain, filled in from reference TRBV9 and TRBJ2-7, reads DSGVTQTPKHLITATGQRVTLRCSPRSGDLSVYWYQQSLDQGLQFLIQYYNGEERAKGNILERFSAQQFPDLHSELNLSSLELGDSALYFCASSLAPLSYEQYFGPGTRLTVT.